These 32 T cell receptor beta chains came from one sample sequenced in a study of blood T cell repertoires in COVID-19. Sequencing was performed with immunoSEQ multiplex PCR; in TCRdb, only in-frame clones are kept and a portion is missing. The sample contains around 310,000 clones, nearly 90% of which appear only once. The sample comprised peripheral blood. The receptor set was obtained from a woman aged 40 to 49 with COVID-19, enrolled during active disease.

This clone was seen a handful of times. The genes are TRBV19 and TRBJ1-3, with D possibly matching TRBD1 (5 bases). This CDR3 spans 14 amino acids. Germline V lookup: CDR1 LNHDA, CDR2 SQIVND (reference sequence). Trimming removed 7 bases at V and 4 bases at J, with 14 bases between. As DNA, the CDR3 is TGTGCCAGTACCTCGCAGGGTTTCGGAAACACCATATATTTT. Translation: CASTSQGFGNTIYF.

CDR3: CASSLVTGHEQYF. The CDR3 DNA sequence: TGCGCCAGCAGCTTGGTGACAGGGCACGAGCAGTACTTC. The V and J genes are TRBV5-1 and TRBJ2-7; the match to TRBD1 covers 7 bases. The CDR3 length is 13 residues. Germline-derived CDR1 and CDR2 are SGHRS and YFSETQ. Germline trimming cut 0 bases from V and 5 bases from J; bases unmatched to any gene: 2.

A note on this clone: Other DNA sequences in the sample encode the same CDR3. This chain connects TRBV27 to TRBJ2-2; D possibly corresponds to TRBD1 (5 bases). CDR1 and CDR2 (germline): MNHEY, SMNVEV (reference sequence). This CDR3 is 14 amino acids long. Trimming shortened V by 3 bases and J by 3 bases, and 8 bases separated the two germline ends. Here the CDR3 DNA reads TGTGCCAGCAGTTTGGCAGGGTACACCGGGGAGCTGTTTTTT. Encoded protein: CASSLAGYTGELFF.

The chain employs TRBV12-3 or TRBV12-4 and TRBJ2-1, with 7 bases aligning to TRBD1. This CDR3 contains 13 residues. Trimming at V came to 2 bases and at J to 5 bases, leaving 0 bases not matched to a gene. The CDR3, as DNA: TGTGCCAGCAGTTTAAGGGGGCACAATGAGCAGTTCTTC. This translates into CASSLRGHNEQFF.

The J gene is TRBJ2-7, the V gene TRBV5-4, with 12 bases identical to TRBD2. There are 13 residues in the CDR3. CDR1 is SGHNT, CDR2 YYREEE, per germline (reference sequence). V lost 5 bases and J lost 3; bases outside the gene matches: 0. The DNA for the CDR3 is TGTGCCAGCAGGACTAGCGGGAGCTACGAGCAGTACTTC. Protein product: CASRTSGSYEQYF. The full variable domain, its missing parts supplied by reference TRBV5-4 and TRBJ2-7, is ETGVTQSPTHLIKTRGQQVTLRCSSQSGHNTVSWYQQALGQGPQFIFQYYREEENGRGNFPPRFSGLQFPNYSSELNVNALELDDSALYLCASRTSGSYEQYFGPGTRLTVT.

About this clone itself: One junction end disagrees with the germline gene, perhaps due to a read error. This chain uses TRBV7-7 with TRBJ2-1, with 7 bases matching TRBD2. The CDR3 contains 14 residues. Germline CDR1 SSHAT, CDR2 FNYEAQ (reference sequence). CDR3 in amino acids: CASSFAGAYNEQFF. The DNA for the CDR3 is TGTGCTAGCAGCTTTGCGGGAGCATACAATGAGCAGTTCTTC.

The CDR3 spells CASSATPGTSGDTQYF. The CDR3 DNA sequence: TGCGCCAGCAGCGCAACACCCGGGACTAGCGGGGATACGCAGTATTTT. The J gene is TRBJ2-3, the V gene TRBV5-1, with 12 bases that match TRBD2. CDR3 length: 16 amino acids. J was trimmed by 6 bases and V by 4 bases; bases with no gene match: 9. Germline CDR1 SGHRS, CDR2 YFSETQ.

The chain joins TRBV6-2 or TRBV6-3 to TRBJ2-1, with 11 bases identical to TRBD1. The V and J ends lost 5 bases and 4 bases, in that order; junction bases with no gene match: 7. This CDR3 comprises 16 residues. Per the germline V gene, CDR1 is MNHEY and CDR2 is SVGEGT. This chain's CDR3 is CASSRPGTGGYNEQFF. In DNA form, the CDR3 reads TGTGCCAGCAGTCGCCCCGGGACAGGGGGATACAATGAGCAGTTCTTC.

The chain couples TRBV27 to TRBJ2-1; TRBD2 might be the D (6 bases). The germline V gene encodes CDR1 MNHEY and CDR2 SMNVEV (reference sequence). The CDR3 runs to 15 residues. The germline V and J ends were trimmed by 3 bases and 8 bases, with 17 bases remaining between them. The CDR3 loop is CASSFGTADLDEQFF. In nucleotides, the CDR3 is TGTGCCAGCAGTTTCGGGACTGCGGATTTGGATGAGCAGTTCTTC.

This clone was picked up one time. This CDR3 is CATSSGGSNGYTF. CDR3 nucleotide sequence: TGTGCCACCAGTAGCGGGGGATCCAATGGCTACACCTTC. V usage is TRBV24-1 and J usage is TRBJ1-2; perhaps TRBD1 as D (5 bases). Between the trimmed V and J ends, which lost 6 bases and 6 bases, there was a span of 13 bases. The CDR3 sequence is 13 residues long. Germline-derived CDR1 and CDR2 are KGHDR and SFDVKD.

The chain has TRBV6-5 and TRBJ1-1, with 7 bases fitting TRBD1. Per germline, CDR1 MNHEY and CDR2 SVGAGI. The CDR3 length is 14 residues. Losses at the gene ends were 4 bases for V and 4 bases for J; bases not matched to a gene: 6. The CDR3: CASSSNRGTTEAFF. The CDR3 DNA follows: TGTGCCAGCAGTTCTAACAGGGGAACCACTGAAGCTTTCTTT.

The V gene is TRBV29-1, the J gene TRBJ1-4; tentatively, D is TRBD1 (6 bases). The length of the CDR3 is 14 residues. V was trimmed by 7 bases and J by 3 bases, leaving 15 bases between them. The germline V gene has CDR1 SQVTM and CDR2 ANQGSEA. CDR3 sequence reads: CSAVQGVANEKLFF. CDR3 in DNA: TGCAGCGCCGTACAGGGAGTCGCTAATGAAAAACTGTTTTTT.

The V and J genes are TRBV7-8 and TRBJ2-1; TRBD2 agrees at 8 bases. CDR1 is SGHVS, CDR2 FQNEAQ, per germline. This CDR3 region has 15 residues. Trimming cost V 0 bases and J 2 bases; bases outside gene matches: 0. CDR3 DNA: TGTGCCAGCAGCTTAGCCGGGGGGGCCTACAATGAGCAGTTCTTC. This sequence encodes CASSLAGGAYNEQFF. The full variable domain, rest sourced from reference TRBV7-8 and TRBJ2-1, is GAGVSQSPRYKVAKRGQDVALRCDPISGHVSLFWYQQALGQGPEFLTYFQNEAQLDKSGLPSDRFFAERPEGSVSTLKIQRTQQEDSAVYLCASSLAGGAYNEQFFGPGTRLTVL.

The chain is built from TRBV7-3 and TRBJ1-1, with D tentatively TRBD1 (6 bases). With 3 bases removed from V and 0 bases from J, the gap between germline ends came to 11 bases. Germline V gene lookup returns CDR1 SGHTA and CDR2 FQGTGA. The CDR3 totals 15 residues. The DNA for the CDR3 is TGTGCCAGCAGCTTGGACAGCGCCTTGAACACTGAAGCTTTCTTT. Its translation is CASSLDSALNTEAFF.

This chain connects TRBV2 to TRBJ2-7; weak D call: TRBD2 (6 bases). This CDR3 region has 12 residues. Germline V gene sequence: CDR1 SNHLY, CDR2 FYNNEI. Between the trimmed V and J ends, which lost 6 bases and 3 bases, there was a span of 9 bases. The CDR3 loop reads CASRKDYYEQYF. DNA for the CDR3: TGTGCCAGCAGGAAGGACTACTACGAGCAGTACTTC.

The chain combines TRBV28 with TRBJ1-5; maybe TRBD1 (6 bases). The V and J ends lost 2 bases and 1 base respectively, with 9 bases between them. The CDR3 has 15 amino acids. Germline values: CDR1 MDHEN, CDR2 SYDVKM. The CDR3: CASSLQQGSNQPQHF. The CDR3 DNA sequence: TGTGCCAGCAGTTTACAGCAGGGGAGCAATCAGCCCCAGCATTTT. The full variable domain, in which reference TRBV28 and TRBJ1-5 provide the parts outside the CDR3, is DVKVTQSSRYLVKRTGEKVFLECVQDMDHENMFWYRQDPGLGLRLIYFSYDVKMKEKGDIPEGYSVSREKKERFSLILESASTNQTSMYLCASSLQQGSNQPQHFGDGTRLSIL.

CDR3 region: CASSRLAGTGELFF. CDR3 bases: TGCGCCAGCAGCAGGCTAGCGGGTACCGGGGAGCTGTTTTTT. The chain links TRBV5-1 to TRBJ2-2, with 8 bases fitting TRBD2. Germline values: CDR1 SGHRS, CDR2 YFSETQ. CDR3 size: 14 residues. V lost 4 bases and J lost 5; bases outside the gene matches: 4.

This clone was seen more than once but under ten times. This chain joins TRBV6-2 or TRBV6-3 and TRBJ1-2, with D possibly matching TRBD1 (6 bases). CDR1 and CDR2 (germline): MNHEY, SVGEGT. Trimming took off 6 bases at V and 5 bases at J, with 25 bases between the two ends. This CDR3 is built from 17 residues. The CDR3 here is CASSNGQSHLSLYGYTF. In nucleotides, the CDR3 is TGTGCCAGCAGCAACGGACAGTCCCATCTAAGCCTATATGGCTACACCTTC.

The chain recombines TRBV25-1 with TRBJ2-2, with D possibly TRBD1 on 6 matching bases. Germline-derived CDR1 and CDR2 are MGHDK and SYGVNS. The germline V and J ends were trimmed by 7 bases and 0 bases, with 9 bases remaining between them. This CDR3 spans 14 amino acids. CDR3 amino acids: CASKTGTNTGELFF. CDR3 DNA: TGTGCCAGCAAGACAGGAACGAACACCGGGGAGCTGTTTTTT.

V gene TRBV20-1 combines with J gene TRBJ1-5; D is unclear. V dropped 3 bases and J dropped 4 bases, with 7 bases sitting between them. Germline V lookup: CDR1 DFQATT, CDR2 SNEGSKA (reference sequence). The CDR3 is 12 residues long. Here the CDR3 reads CSASRENQPQHF. DNA of the CDR3: TGCAGTGCTAGTCGGGAAAATCAGCCCCAGCATTTT.

The CDR3 DNA reads TGCGCCAGCAGCCTTTCAGGGGTCCCGCTCCTTTTTAACTATGGCTACACCTTC. It codes for CASSLSGVPLLFNYGYTF. This chain joins TRBV4-1 and TRBJ1-2, with D possibly TRBD1 on 6 matching bases. Deletions cut 4 bases from V and 1 base from J, with 22 bases between. CDR3 length equals 18 residues. The germline gives CDR1 MGHRA, CDR2 YSYEKL.

The rearrangement uses TRBV12-3 or TRBV12-4 and TRBJ1-2; 8 nucleotides line up with TRBD1. This CDR3 region has 12 residues. Trimming at V came to 7 bases and at J to 4 bases, leaving 2 bases not matched to a gene. In DNA form, the CDR3 reads TGTGCCAGCAAGACAGGGGTCTATGGCTACACCTTC. Amino acids: CASKTGVYGYTF.

J is TRBJ1-4 and V is TRBV28, with D possibly TRBD1 on 5 matching bases. V shed 2 bases and J shed 4 bases, with 17 bases lying between them. The CDR3 is 17 residues long. CDR1 and CDR2 (germline): MDHEN, SYDVKM. The CDR3 here is CASSLGTYSLFNEKLFF. CDR3 nucleotides: TGTGCCAGCAGTTTAGGGACTTACAGCCTCTTTAATGAAAAACTGTTTTTT. The entire variable domain, with the rest obtained from reference TRBV28 and TRBJ1-4, is as follows: DVKVTQSSRYLVKRTGEKVFLECVQDMDHENMFWYRQDPGLGLRLIYFSYDVKMKEKGDIPEGYSVSREKKERFSLILESASTNQTSMYLCASSLGTYSLFNEKLFFGSGTQLSVL.

The V and J genes are TRBV7-6 and TRBJ2-5, with unresolved D. From germline, CDR1 is SGHVS and CDR2 FNYEAQ. The CDR3 has 11 residues. V dropped 4 bases and J dropped 5 bases, with 5 bases sitting between them. The CDR3 is CASSSRETQYF. The CDR3 DNA is TGTGCCAGCAGCTCACGGGAGACCCAGTACTTC.

The chain couples TRBV5-5 to TRBJ1-2, with D uncertain. V lost 7 bases and J 2 bases, leaving 21 bases between the germline ends. This CDR3 contains 16 residues. Germline lookup yields CDR1 SGHKS and CDR2 YYEKEE (reference sequence). The CDR3 coding sequence is TGTGCCAGCGTAGGATGGACTGGCGGAGGGAACTATGGCTACACCTTC. This encodes CASVGWTGGGNYGYTF.

The chain links TRBV2 to TRBJ1-6, with 10 bases aligning to TRBD1. V gave up 8 bases and J gave up 8 bases; unmatched junction bases: 6. This CDR3 has 14 residues. Germline values: CDR1 SNHLY, CDR2 FYNNEI. The CDR3 protein is CASSGQGEYSPLHF. The CDR3 region has the DNA TGTGCCAGCTCTGGACAGGGGGAATATTCACCCCTCCACTTT.

The V gene is TRBV6-5, the J gene TRBJ2-7; D is possibly TRBD1 (5 bases). CDR1 MNHEY and CDR2 SVGAGI come from the germline V gene. The CDR3 loop spans 13 amino acids. Trimming removed 5 bases at V and 6 bases at J, with 14 bases between. The CDR3 DNA follows: TGTGCCAGCAGTACCAAGAGCAGGGCCGAGCAGTACTTC. Protein sequence: CASSTKSRAEQYF.

This clone was picked up a small number of times. The rearrangement joins TRBV4-3 to TRBJ2-5, with TRBD2 matching over 7 bases. Trimming at V came to 4 bases and at J to 2 bases, leaving 7 bases not matched to a gene. Germline CDR1 is LGHNA and CDR2 is YSLEER. This CDR3 has 15 residues. CDR3 protein: CASSPAGEKQETQYF. The CDR3 bases are TGCGCCAGCAGCCCCGCGGGAGAAAAACAAGAGACCCAGTACTTC.

The chain combines TRBV27 with TRBJ2-1; 14 bases agree with TRBD2. Trimming removed 4 bases from V and 7 bases from J; junction bases left unmatched: 6. Per the germline V gene, CDR1 is MNHEY and CDR2 is SMNVEV (reference sequence). The CDR3 is 16 amino acids. CDR3 loop: CASSWGLAGAANEQFF. The DNA of the CDR3 is TGTGCCAGCAGTTGGGGACTAGCGGGAGCGGCTAATGAGCAGTTCTTC.

The rearrangement joins TRBV7-9 to TRBJ1-5; the D is unclear. This CDR3 has 13 residues. Trimming removed 2 bases at V and 5 bases at J, with 7 bases between. Germline values: CDR1 SEHNR, CDR2 FQNEAQ (reference sequence). The CDR3 region has the DNA TGTGCCAGCAGCTTACGGGGTGATCAGCCCCAGCATTTT. Its protein product is CASSLRGDQPQHF. Together with reference TRBV7-9 and TRBJ1-5, the CDR3 gives the full variable domain: DTGVSQNPRHKITKRGQNVTFRCDPISEHNRLYWYRQTLGQGPEFLTYFQNEAQLEKSRLLSDRFSAERPKGSFSTLEIQRTEQGDSAMYLCASSLRGDQPQHFGDGTRLSIL.

This clone was counted only a few times. This sequence joins TRBV6-5 and TRBJ1-4; TRBD1 matches 8 bases. V shed 6 bases, J shed 10 bases, and the junction held 13 bases outside the gene matches. The CDR3 covers 15 residues. From germline, CDR1 is MNHEY and CDR2 SVGAGI. This chain's CDR3 is CASRGGTTGGGKLFF. Here the CDR3 DNA reads TGTGCCAGCAGAGGGGGGACAACAGGGGGTGGAAAACTGTTTTTT.

The chain joins TRBV9 to TRBJ2-1; 8 bases align to TRBD1. Germline V gene data show CDR1 as SGDLS and CDR2 as YYNGEE. V lost 3 bases and J lost 0; bases outside the gene matches: 11. There are 18 residues in the CDR3. The DNA for the CDR3 is TGTGCCAGCAGCGCTGAGAGGGACAGGCGCAGCTCCTACAATGAGCAGTTCTTC. Protein sequence: CASSAERDRRSSYNEQFF.